The 27 T cell receptor beta chains below come from one sample, sequenced in a study of shared clonotypes between healthy human individuals. TCRdb's copy holds only in-frame clones and misses some; the assay was immunoSEQ multiplex PCR. Among about 1 million clones listed, around 75% were seen once. Sequenced sample: memory CD4+ T cells sorted from blood. Subset: CD45RA-negative fraction. These receptors were taken from a young man in good health.

On this clone: Being one base from a much bigger clone, this may be a read error. Other DNA sequences of this sample code for an identical CDR3. The chain couples TRBV7-2 to TRBJ1-6; D remains ambiguous. The CDR3 sequence is 12 residues long. Germline CDR1 reads SGHTA; CDR2 reads FQGNSA. Trimming took 4 bases from V and 2 from J, leaving 0 bases between them. CDR3 protein: CASSSYNSPLHF. In nucleotides, the CDR3 is TGTGCCAGCAGCTCCTATAATTCACCCCTCCACTTT.

This clone was detected only a few times. The CDR3 protein is CSAGLGGYTF. CDR3 DNA: TGCAGCGCAGGTTTAGGTGGCTACACCTTC. The V call is TRBV29-1, the J call TRBJ1-2; D ambiguous. Germline V gives CDR1 SQVTM, CDR2 ANQGSEA. Trimming took 7 bases from V and 7 from J, leaving 10 bases between them. The CDR3 is 10 residues long. Variable domain in full (rest from reference TRBV29-1 and TRBJ1-2): SAVISQKPSRDICQRGTSLTIQCQVDSQVTMMFWYRQQPGQSLTLIATANQGSEATYESGFVIDKFPISRPNLTFSTLTVSNMSPEDSSIYLCSAGLGGYTFGSGTRLTVV.

In the case of this clone: The junction departs from the called germline gene at one end, perhaps through a read error. The chain uses TRBV5-6 and TRBJ2-1, with 13 bases identical to TRBD2. The CDR3 sequence is 15 residues long. Germline assignment: CDR1 SGHDT and CDR2 YYEEEE. This CDR3 is CAGSTGLAGYNEQFF. The CDR3 DNA reads as TGTGCCGGCAGCACGGGACTAGCGGGATACAATGAGCAGTTCTTC.

The chain uses TRBV30 and TRBJ1-5; no clear D gene. Per the germline V gene, CDR1 is GTSNPN and CDR2 is SVGIG (reference sequence). The CDR3 runs 14 residues. V was trimmed by 1 base and J by 0 bases, leaving 7 bases between them. This CDR3 reads CAWSGPLSNQPQHF. CDR3 DNA sequence: TGTGCCTGGAGTGGACCCCTTAGCAATCAGCCCCAGCATTTT.

This chain connects TRBV2 to TRBJ2-2, with 8 bases that match TRBD1. This CDR3 has 15 residues. Germline V gene data show CDR1 as SNHLY and CDR2 as FYNNEI. Trimming removed 8 bases from V and 5 bases from J; junction bases left unmatched: 10. The CDR3 sequence is CASSEQGGFTGELFF. CDR3 in DNA: TGTGCCAGCTCAGAACAGGGGGGCTTTACCGGGGAGCTGTTTTTT.

The chain joins TRBV20-1 to TRBJ2-7; no clear D. Germline CDR1 DFQATT, CDR2 SNEGSKA (reference sequence). V was cut by 3 bases and J by 4 bases, with 7 bases left in between. This CDR3 is built from 11 residues. DNA of the CDR3: TGCAGTGCTAGTTTAGAATACGAGCAGTACTTC. Protein sequence: CSASLEYEQYF.

In this sample, this clone turned up a few times. The rearrangement uses TRBV5-8 and TRBJ2-2; D is unclear. V was shortened by 7 bases and J by 5 bases, with 12 bases between the two germline ends. Germline-derived CDR1 and CDR2 are SGHTS and YDEGEE. The CDR3 runs 13 residues. The CDR3 nucleotides are TGTGCCAGCCGGCCCTACGGGACCGGGGAGCTGTTTTTT. Amino acids: CASRPYGTGELFF.

This chain uses TRBV28 with TRBJ1-2; D is unclear. Germline CDR1 reads MDHEN; CDR2 reads SYDVKM. This CDR3 comprises 14 residues. V dropped 2 bases and J dropped 0 bases, with 7 bases sitting between them. The CDR3 reads CASSLSAANYGYTF. The CDR3 DNA follows: TGTGCCAGCAGTTTAAGCGCAGCTAACTATGGCTACACCTTC.

The V and J genes are TRBV18 and TRBJ1-6; 7 bases are shared with TRBD1. The junction had 8 bases not matched to a gene; V was cut back by 2 bases and J by 10 bases. This CDR3 has 15 residues. Germline CDR1 reads KGHSH; CDR2 reads LQKENI. CDR3: CASSPTGDSWSPLHF. The DNA of the CDR3 is TGTGCCAGCTCACCAACAGGGGACTCTTGGTCACCCCTCCACTTT.

Of note for this clone: This sample also contains other DNA sequences that code for the same CDR3. The V call is TRBV5-1, the J call TRBJ2-5; tentatively, D is TRBD2 (5 bases). V was shortened by 3 bases and J by 5 bases, with 11 bases between the two germline ends. This CDR3 comprises 13 residues. Germline V gives CDR1 SGHRS, CDR2 YFSETQ. In DNA form, the CDR3 reads TGCGCCAGCAGCTCGACGGGGTGGGAGACCCAGTACTTC. Amino acid sequence: CASSSTGWETQYF.

This clone was seen only a few times. The chain uses TRBV28 and TRBJ1-6; 7 bases align to TRBD1. The CDR3 sequence is 15 residues long. The germline V gene has CDR1 MDHEN and CDR2 SYDVKM. V was pared by 5 bases and J by 5 bases, with 6 bases of the junction left unmatched. Written as DNA, the CDR3 is TGTGCCAGCAGTCCAGGGGGAGTAAATAATTCACCCCTCCACTTT. It encodes CASSPGGVNNSPLHF.

The count of this clone is one. The chain is built from TRBV6-5 and TRBJ1-1, with a tentative D call TRBD1 (5 bases). The germline gives CDR1 MNHEY, CDR2 SVGAGI. Trimming shortened V by 0 bases and J by 1 base, and 12 bases separated the two germline ends. The CDR3 length is 16 residues. CDR3 residues: CASSYSRQSPNTEAFF. CDR3 nucleotide sequence: TGTGCCAGCAGTTACTCGAGACAGAGCCCGAACACTGAAGCTTTCTTT.

The chain is built from TRBV18 and TRBJ1-5; maybe TRBD1 (5 bases). Trimming took off 6 bases at V and 0 bases at J, with 12 bases between the two ends. This CDR3 has 15 amino acids. The germline V gene has CDR1 KGHSH and CDR2 LQKENI. DNA for the CDR3: TGTGCCAGCTCGCTAAACCAGGGTAGCAATCAGCCCCAGCATTTT. It specifies CASSLNQGSNQPQHF.

With respect to this clone: The same CDR3 can be traced to other DNA sequences in this sample. This sequence joins TRBV5-1 and TRBJ1-5; D remains ambiguous. CDR3 length: 13 residues. The germline gives CDR1 SGHRS, CDR2 YFSETQ. Trimming shortened V by 4 bases and J by 6 bases, and 11 bases separated the two germline ends. CDR3 in amino acids: CASSLIPGQPQHF. In DNA, the CDR3 is TGCGCCAGCAGCCTGATACCCGGTCAGCCCCAGCATTTT.

This clone came up once. This chain links TRBV4-3 with TRBJ2-7; D perhaps matches TRBD2 (6 bases). Trimming removed 4 bases at V and 3 bases at J, with 25 bases between. The germline V gene encodes CDR1 LGHNA and CDR2 YSLEER. The CDR3 spans 18 residues. CDR3: CASSRVDISRDLDYEQYF. The CDR3 DNA sequence: TGCGCCAGCAGCCGAGTTGATATCTCCCGGGACTTGGACTACGAGCAGTACTTC.

The chain employs TRBV10-2 and TRBJ2-2, with a possible D match to TRBD2 (6 bases). Trimming took off 6 bases at V and 6 bases at J, with 20 bases between the two ends. The V gene's germline CDR1 is WSHSY and CDR2 SAAADI. The length of the CDR3 is 16 residues. The CDR3 protein is CASSAIRAGGSGELFF. DNA for the CDR3: TGCGCCAGCAGCGCCATTAGGGCCGGGGGATCCGGGGAGCTGTTTTTT.

V usage is TRBV4-1 and J usage is TRBJ2-7; D ambiguous. Deletions cut 1 base from V and 0 bases from J, with 13 bases between. Looked up from germline, CDR1 is MGHRA and CDR2 is YSYEKL. This CDR3 contains 16 residues. The CDR3 DNA reads TGCGCCAGCAGCCAAGGTTTTGGCAGGACCTCCTACGAGCAGTACTTC. Its protein product is CASSQGFGRTSYEQYF.

This clone was counted ten times or more. The chain joins TRBV7-9 to TRBJ2-5; possible D gene TRBD2, 6 bases. The V end lost 4 bases, the J end lost 1 base, and 10 bases lay between the germline ends. Germline CDR1 reads SEHNR; CDR2 reads FQNEAQ (reference sequence). The CDR3 consists of 14 residues. The CDR3 is CASSSGLSQETQYF. The CDR3 coding sequence is TGTGCCAGCAGCTCCGGACTAAGCCAAGAGACCCAGTACTTC. Filled out from reference TRBV7-9 and TRBJ2-5, the complete variable domain reads DTGVSQNPRHKITKRGQNVTFRCDPISEHNRLYWYRQTLGQGPEFLTYFQNEAQLEKSRLLSDRFSAERPKGSFSTLEIQRTEQGDSAMYLCASSSGLSQETQYFGPGTRLLVL.

The chain recombines TRBV5-1 with TRBJ1-4; D is uncertain. The germline gives CDR1 SGHRS, CDR2 YFSETQ. This CDR3 has 14 amino acids. Between the trimmed V and J ends, which lost 1 base and 0 bases, there was a span of 4 bases. CDR3 protein: CASSLWPTNEKLFF. CDR3 coding DNA: TGCGCCAGCAGCTTGTGGCCAACTAATGAAAAACTGTTTTTT.

The chain couples TRBV2 to TRBJ1-1; TRBD1 matches 8 bases. This CDR3 spans 14 amino acids. Germline V CDR1 and CDR2: SNHLY, FYNNEI. The V gene end was trimmed by 7 bases and the J gene end by 0 bases; junction bases not matched to a gene: 4. The DNA of the CDR3 is TGTGCCAGCATTGACAGGGGTCTGAACACTGAAGCTTTCTTT. Residues: CASIDRGLNTEAFF.

This chain links TRBV28 with TRBJ1-3; D call uncertain. Germline CDR1 is MDHEN and CDR2 is SYDVKM. This CDR3 has 14 residues. Trimming removed 5 bases from V and 8 bases from J, with 16 bases in between. The CDR3: CASSQAVGADTIYF. CDR3 nucleotide sequence: TGTGCCAGCAGTCAGGCAGTTGGTGCGGACACCATATATTTT.

The V and J genes are TRBV30 and TRBJ1-4, with D tentatively TRBD1 (6 bases). Trimming left V 4 bases short and J 8 bases short, with 14 bases between. Germline CDR1 is GTSNPN and CDR2 is SVGIG (reference sequence). The CDR3 has 13 residues. The chain's CDR3 is CAWTGDVNEKLFF. CDR3 coding DNA: TGTGCCTGGACAGGGGACGTTAACGAAAAACTGTTTTTT.

The chain joins TRBV5-1 to TRBJ1-6, with D unresolved. The CDR3 sequence is 15 residues long. V shed 2 bases and J shed 6 bases, with 12 bases lying between them. The V gene's germline CDR1 is SGHRS and CDR2 YFSETQ. The CDR3 coding sequence is TGCGCCAGCAGCTTCGAATGGGCGGGTAATTCACCCCTCCACTTT. Protein sequence: CASSFEWAGNSPLHF.

This clone was observed a single time. This specimen includes other DNA sequences encoding the same CDR3. The chain recombines TRBV20-1 with TRBJ2-5; no reliable D call. The CDR3 contains 10 residues. The germline V gene has CDR1 DFQATT and CDR2 SNEGSKA (reference sequence). Trimming took off 2 bases at V and 4 bases at J, with 2 bases between the two ends. CDR3: CSARRETQYF. The CDR3 DNA is TGCAGTGCTAGAAGAGAGACCCAGTACTTC.

The CDR3 reads CASSLGPGAEQTQYF. DNA for the CDR3: TGCGCCAGCAGCTTGGGGCCAGGGGCTGAGCAGACCCAGTACTTC. The chain uses TRBV5-1 and TRBJ2-5, with D perhaps TRBD1 (6 bases). Germline V gene sequence: CDR1 SGHRS, CDR2 YFSETQ. Trimming took off 0 bases at V and 6 bases at J, with 15 bases between the two ends. The CDR3 is 15 residues long.

This sequence joins TRBV5-1 and TRBJ1-6, with D hard to call. The V gene lost 2 bases and the J gene lost 7 bases, with 13 bases spanning the gap. From germline, CDR1 is SGHRS and CDR2 YFSETQ. The CDR3 is made up of 15 amino acids. The CDR3 coding sequence is TGCGCCAGCAGCTTTCGGGGTTTAGACAATTCACCCCTCCACTTT. It encodes CASSFRGLDNSPLHF.

This clone was counted only a few times. The chain couples TRBV30 to TRBJ1-3; 8 nucleotides align to TRBD1. Trimming at V came to 5 bases and at J to 0 bases, leaving 9 bases not matched to a gene. CDR1 GTSNPN and CDR2 SVGIG come from the germline V gene (reference sequence). CDR3 length equals 16 residues. The DNA for the CDR3 is TGTGCCTGGGGGGGCGACAGGGGATTCTCTGGAAACACCATATATTTT. Translation gives CAWGGDRGFSGNTIYF.